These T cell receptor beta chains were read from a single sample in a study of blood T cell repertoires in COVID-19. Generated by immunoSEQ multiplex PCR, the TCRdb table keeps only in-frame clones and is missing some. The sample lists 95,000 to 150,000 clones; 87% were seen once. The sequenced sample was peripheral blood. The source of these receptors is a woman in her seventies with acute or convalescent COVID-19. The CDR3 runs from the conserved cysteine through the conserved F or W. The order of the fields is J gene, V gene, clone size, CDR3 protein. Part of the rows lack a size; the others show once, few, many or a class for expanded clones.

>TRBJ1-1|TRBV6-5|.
CASSHLQDTEAFF
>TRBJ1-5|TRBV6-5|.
CASRTGQGKYQPQHF
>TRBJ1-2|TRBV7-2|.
CASSRTGDGYTF
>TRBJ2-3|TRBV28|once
CASNQTSRTQYF
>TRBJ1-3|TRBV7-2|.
CASSPRENTIYF
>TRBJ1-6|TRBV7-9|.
CASSLATGPISPLHF
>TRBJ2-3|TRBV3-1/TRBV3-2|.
CASSQDPAGVSTDTQYF
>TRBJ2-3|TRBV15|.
CATSPGSSTDTQYF
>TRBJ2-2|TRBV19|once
CASSILNPGTGELFF
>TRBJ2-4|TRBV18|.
CASSPPEWRSTAKNIQYF
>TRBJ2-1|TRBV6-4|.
CASSATGYYNEQFF
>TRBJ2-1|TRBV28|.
CASSPERGTNEQFF
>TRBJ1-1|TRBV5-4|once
CASSLQTGSEAFF
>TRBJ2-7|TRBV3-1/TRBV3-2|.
CASSQRLELYF
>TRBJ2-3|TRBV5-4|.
CASSLLAGSTDTQYF
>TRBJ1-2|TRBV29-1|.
CSVEERGGYTF
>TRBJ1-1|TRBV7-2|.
CASSSPPRYTEAFF
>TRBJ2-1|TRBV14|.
CASSSRTSGGTRYNEQFF
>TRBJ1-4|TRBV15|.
CATSRATTNEKLFF
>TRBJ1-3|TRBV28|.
CASGGGNPGPGNTIYF
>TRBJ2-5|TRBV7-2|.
CASSWGVGSQETQYF
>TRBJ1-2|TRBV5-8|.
CASSRDRASGYGYTF
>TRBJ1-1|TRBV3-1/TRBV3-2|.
CASSQDHGNTEAFF
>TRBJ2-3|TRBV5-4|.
CASSPSSTDTQYF
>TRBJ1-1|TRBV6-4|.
CASRYDSNTEAFF
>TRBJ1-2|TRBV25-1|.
CASSEPGQGAGYGYTF
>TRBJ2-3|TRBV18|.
CASSPGQDPGTDTQYF
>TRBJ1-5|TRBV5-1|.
CASSPGQRNQPQHF
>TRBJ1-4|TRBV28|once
CASRPGTGGYNEKLFF
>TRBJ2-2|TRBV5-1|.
CASSPATEGELFF
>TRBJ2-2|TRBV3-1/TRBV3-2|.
CASSQSDRGWSGELFF
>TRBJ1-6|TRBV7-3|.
CASSLTGSGMSPLHF
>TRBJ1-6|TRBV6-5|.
CASDDRINSPLHF
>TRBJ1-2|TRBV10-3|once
CAISESTPTDGYGYTF
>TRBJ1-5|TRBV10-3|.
CAISETGTNQPQHF
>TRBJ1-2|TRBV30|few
CAWNRGSALYGYTF
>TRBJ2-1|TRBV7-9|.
CASSPRLAGGSYNEQFF
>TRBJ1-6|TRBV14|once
CASSQGLGSPLHF
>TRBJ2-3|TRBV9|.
CASSVILYGRGPTDTQYF
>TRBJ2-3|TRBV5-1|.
CASTTEPEVTDTQYF
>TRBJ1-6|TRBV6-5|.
CASSLGQAVLAPLHF
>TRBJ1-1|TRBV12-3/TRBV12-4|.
CASSFGEGIRAFF
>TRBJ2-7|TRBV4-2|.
CASSQEGGQHYEQYF
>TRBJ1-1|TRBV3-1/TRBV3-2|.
CASSQGQMNTEAFF
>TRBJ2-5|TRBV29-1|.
CTITSFRQGGKTQYF
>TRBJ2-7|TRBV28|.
CASTSPGTNKSF
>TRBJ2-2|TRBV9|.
CASSASGTGNTGELFF
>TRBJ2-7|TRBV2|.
CASSEAGYEQYF
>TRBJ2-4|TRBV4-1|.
CASSQADSLAKNIQYF
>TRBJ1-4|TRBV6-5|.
CASAGVGGLNEKLFF
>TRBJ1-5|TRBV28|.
CASRSGGLPQHF
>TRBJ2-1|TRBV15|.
CATSRVESRTFITYNEQFF
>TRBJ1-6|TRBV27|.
CASSFIRGAGNSPLHF
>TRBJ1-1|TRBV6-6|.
CASSYPTIGVAEAFF
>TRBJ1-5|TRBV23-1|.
CASIAGVQRKNQPQHF
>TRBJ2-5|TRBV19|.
CASSIGLAQETQYF
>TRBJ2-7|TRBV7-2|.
CASSFRVGTGGTYEQYF
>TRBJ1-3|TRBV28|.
CASSSPGTQPISGNTIYF
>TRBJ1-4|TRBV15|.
CATSPRTGGSLTNEKLFF
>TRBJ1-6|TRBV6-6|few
CASSSAYNSPLHF